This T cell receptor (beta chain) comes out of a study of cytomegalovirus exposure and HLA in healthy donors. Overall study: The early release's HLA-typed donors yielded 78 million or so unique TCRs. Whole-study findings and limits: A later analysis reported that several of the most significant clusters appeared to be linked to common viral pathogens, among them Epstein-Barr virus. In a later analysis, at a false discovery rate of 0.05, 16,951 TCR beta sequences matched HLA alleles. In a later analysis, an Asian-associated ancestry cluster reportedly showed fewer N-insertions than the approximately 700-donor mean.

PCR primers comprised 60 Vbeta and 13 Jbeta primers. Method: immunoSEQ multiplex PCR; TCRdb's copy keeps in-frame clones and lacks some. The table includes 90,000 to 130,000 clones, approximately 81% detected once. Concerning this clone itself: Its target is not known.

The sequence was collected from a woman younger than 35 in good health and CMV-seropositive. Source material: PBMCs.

In DNA form, the CDR3 reads TGTGCCAGCAGTCCCCCGGGACAATACGAAAAACTGTTTTTT. Protein: CASSPPGQYEKLFF. The chain has TRBV6-1 and TRBJ1-4; D is perhaps TRBD1 (6 bases). V shed 5 bases and J shed 8 bases, with 15 bases lying between them. This CDR3 has 14 residues. CDR1 and CDR2 (germline): MNHNS, SASEGT.